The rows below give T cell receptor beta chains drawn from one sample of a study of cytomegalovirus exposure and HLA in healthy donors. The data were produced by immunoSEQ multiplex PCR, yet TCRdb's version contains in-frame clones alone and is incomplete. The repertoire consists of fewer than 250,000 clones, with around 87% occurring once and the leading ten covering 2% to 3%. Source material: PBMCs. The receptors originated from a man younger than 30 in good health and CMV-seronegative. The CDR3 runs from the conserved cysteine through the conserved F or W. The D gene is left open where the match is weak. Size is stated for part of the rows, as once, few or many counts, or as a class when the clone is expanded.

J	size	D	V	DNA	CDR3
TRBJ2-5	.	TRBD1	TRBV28	TGTGCCAGCGGACAGGGGACCGCCCAGGGGACCCAGTACTTC	CASGQGTAQGTQYF
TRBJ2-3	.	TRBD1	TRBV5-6	TGTGCCAGCAGCTTGGGTCGAGTAGGACAGGTGACAGATACGCAGTATTTT	CASSLGRVGQVTDTQYF
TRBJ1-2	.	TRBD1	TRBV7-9	TGTGCCAGCAGCTTCCCGGACAGGGGCTATGGCTACACCTTC	CASSFPDRGYGYTF
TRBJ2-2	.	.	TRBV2	TGTGCCAGCAGTGGAACCCGGGGTCGGACCGGGGAGCTGTTTTTT	CASSGTRGRTGELFF
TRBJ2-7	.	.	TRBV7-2	TGTGCCAGCAGTCTGGCCCCATCGGGATCGGGCGAGCAGTACTTC	CASSLAPSGSGEQYF
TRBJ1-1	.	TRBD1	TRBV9	TGTGCCAGCAGCCGGACAGGGAGTTTCACTGAAGCTTTCTTT	CASSRTGSFTEAFF
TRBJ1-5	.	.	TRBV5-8	TGTGCCAGCAGCTTGTCATCCGGCGCGGGCGATCAGCCCCAGCATTTT	CASSLSSGAGDQPQHF
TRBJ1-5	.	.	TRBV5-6	.	CVSSFGPGIQPQHF
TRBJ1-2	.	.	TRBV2	TGTGCCAGCAGACCTAGGGGGGGGAACTATGGCTACACCTTC	CASRPRGGNYGYTF
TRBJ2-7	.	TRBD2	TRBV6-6	TGTGCCAGCACCGTCAGCGGGAGTCTTAAGTACGAGCAGTACTTC	CASTVSGSLKYEQYF
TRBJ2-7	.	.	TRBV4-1	TGCGCCAGCAGCCACGAACAGGGAACTTACGAGCAGTACTTC	CASSHEQGTYEQYF
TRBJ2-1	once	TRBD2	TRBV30	TGTGCCTGGGCAAAAAGGGACTACTTATACAATGAGCAGTTCTTC	CAWAKRDYLYNEQFF
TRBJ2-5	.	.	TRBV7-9	TGTGCCAGCAGCGCAAACAGAGAAGAGACCCAGTACTTC	CASSANREETQYF
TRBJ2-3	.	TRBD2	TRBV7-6	TGTGCCAGCAGCCTACTAGCGGGAGGGTTAGATACGCAGTATTTT	CASSLLAGGLDTQYF
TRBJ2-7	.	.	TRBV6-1	TGTGCCAGCAGTGAACGACAGCCCTACGAGCAGTACTTC	CASSERQPYEQYF
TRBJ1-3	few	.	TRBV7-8	TGTGCCAGCAGCTTGGGGACAACTGGAAACACCATATATTTT	CASSLGTTGNTIYF
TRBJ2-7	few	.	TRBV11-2	TGTGCCAGCAGCTTCTATGGGAGCTCCTACGAGCAGTACTTC	CASSFYGSSYEQYF
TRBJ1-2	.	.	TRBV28	TGTGCCAGCAGTTCCCTACGGAGTACAGGTGGCTACACCTTC	CASSSLRSTGGYTF
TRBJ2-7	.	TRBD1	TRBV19	TGTGCCAGTAGTCTGACAGGGGTCGTCGAGCAGTACTTC	CASSLTGVVEQYF
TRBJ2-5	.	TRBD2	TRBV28	TGTGCCAGCAGTTTGAGCGGGGCTGAAGAGACCCAGTACTTC	CASSLSGAEETQYF
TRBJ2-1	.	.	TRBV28	TGTGCCAGCAGTTTGGCTGGAGTAGAGCAGTTCTTC	CASSLAGVEQFF
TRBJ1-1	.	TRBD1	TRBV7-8	TGTGCCAGCAGCTTAGTTGACCGGAGGACAGGGGTGAACACTGAAGCTTTCTTT	CASSLVDRRTGVNTEAFF
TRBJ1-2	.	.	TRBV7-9	TGTGCCAGCAGCTCCCTCTCCACCTTC	CASSSLSTF
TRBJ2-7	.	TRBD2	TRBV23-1	TGCGCCAGCAGTCAATCCACTTTGCCTAGCGGGAGAAAGGCGTCCTACGAGCAGTACTTC	CASSQSTLPSGRKASYEQYF
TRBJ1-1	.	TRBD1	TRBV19	TGTGCCAGTAGTATGGGACAGGGGGCCGGCACTGAAGCTTTCTTT	CASSMGQGAGTEAFF
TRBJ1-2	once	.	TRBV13	TGTGCCAGCAGCTTAGAAAGAACTGATGGCTACACCTTC	CASSLERTDGYTF
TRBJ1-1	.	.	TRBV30	TGTGCCTGGAGTGTTCCGGGACTTAAGAACACTGAAGCTTTCTTT	CAWSVPGLKNTEAFF
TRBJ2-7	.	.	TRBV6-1	TGTGCCAGCACCCACACGACAGCCCCCTACGAGCAGTACTTC	CASTHTTAPYEQYF
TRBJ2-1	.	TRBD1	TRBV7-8	TGTGCCAGCAGCCCGGGACAGTACAATGAGCAGTTCTTC	CASSPGQYNEQFF
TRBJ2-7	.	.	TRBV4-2	TGTGCCAGCAGCCAAGAAGGTGGGAGGCACTACGAGCAGTACTTC	CASSQEGGRHYEQYF
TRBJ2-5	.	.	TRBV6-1	TGTGCCAGCAGCCCCAGGGGTAGAGAGACCCAGTACTTC	CASSPRGRETQYF
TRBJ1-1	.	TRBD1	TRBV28	TGTGCCAGCGACACAGTGCGGGTTAAGACAGGGGGCCTTGAAGCTTTCTTT	CASDTVRVKTGGLEAFF
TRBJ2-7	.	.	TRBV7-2	TGTGCCAGCAGCTTAGTACGGTCCTGGTACGAGCAGTACTTC	CASSLVRSWYEQYF
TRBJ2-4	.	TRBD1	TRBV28	TGTGCCAGCAGTGATGACAGGGGCGAGGCCAAAAACATTCAGTACTTC	CASSDDRGEAKNIQYF
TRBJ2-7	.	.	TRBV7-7	TGTGCCAGCAGCTCAGGGGTGGAGGCCGAGCAGTACTTC	CASSSGVEAEQYF
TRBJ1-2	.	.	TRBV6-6	TGTGCCAGCAGTTATCCGTGGTTGGGCAGATATGGCTACACCTTC	CASSYPWLGRYGYTF